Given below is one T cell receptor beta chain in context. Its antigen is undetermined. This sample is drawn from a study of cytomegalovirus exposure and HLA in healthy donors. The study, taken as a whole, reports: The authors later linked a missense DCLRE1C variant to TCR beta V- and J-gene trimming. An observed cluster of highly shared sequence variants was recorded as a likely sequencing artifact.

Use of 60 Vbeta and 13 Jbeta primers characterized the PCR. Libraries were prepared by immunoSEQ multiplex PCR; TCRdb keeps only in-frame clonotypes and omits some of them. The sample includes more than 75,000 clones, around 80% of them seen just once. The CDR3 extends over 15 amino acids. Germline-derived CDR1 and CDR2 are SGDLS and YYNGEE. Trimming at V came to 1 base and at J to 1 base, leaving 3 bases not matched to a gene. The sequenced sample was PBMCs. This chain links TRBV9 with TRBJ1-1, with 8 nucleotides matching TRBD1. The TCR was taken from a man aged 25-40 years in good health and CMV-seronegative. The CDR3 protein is CASSVSGQANTEAFF. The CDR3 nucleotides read TGTGCCAGCAGCGTATCGGGACAGGCGAACACTGAAGCTTTCTTT.